This T cell receptor (beta chain) was sequenced for a study of blood T cell repertoires in COVID-19. Study context: Both acute and convalescent COVID-19 samples were obtained from the United States, Italy and Spain. T cells, B-cell-depleted T cells, or PBMCs supplied cDNA or gDNA.

Methods used by the authors: By means of reference gene primer amplification, nucleated cell counts were estimated. Produced via immunoSEQ multiplex PCR; TCRdb's table is partial and in-frame only. V, J and clone size derive from that table, while D and trimming were established from the DNA sequence. The sample yields around 200,000 clones, about 88% seen once. Source material: peripheral blood. The clonotype originates from a man between 18 and 35 years old with active or convalescent COVID-19.

The CDR3 coding sequence is TGTGCCAGCAGTTCGGGAACTCTATACGAGCAGTACTTC. It codes for CASSSGTLYEQYF. V and J are TRBV6-2 or TRBV6-3 and TRBJ2-7; TRBD2 is a possible D gene (5 bases). Trimming cost V 4 bases and J 4 bases, with 11 bases left between them. The CDR3 has 13 residues. The germline V gene encodes CDR1 MNHEY and CDR2 SVGEGT.